This T cell receptor beta chain was sequenced for a study of blood T cell repertoires in COVID-19. CDR1 SGHRS and CDR2 YFSETQ come from the germline V gene. V was trimmed by 3 bases and J by 1 base, leaving 5 bases between them. The CDR3 is made up of 14 amino acids. This clone was counted only a few times. Data came from immunoSEQ multiplex PCR; TCRdb stores just in-frame clones and leaves some out. The top ten hold 9.5% to 10% of the sample, which has 97,000 or so clones, roughly four fifths seen once. The sample consisted of peripheral blood. The chain combines TRBV5-1 with TRBJ2-6, with a weak D call TRBD2 (5 bases). The receptor comes from a man between 35 and 55 years old with active or convalescent COVID-19. CDR3: CASSSGSGANVLTF. CDR3 DNA: TGCGCCAGCAGCTCGGGGTCTGGGGCCAACGTCCTGACTTTC.